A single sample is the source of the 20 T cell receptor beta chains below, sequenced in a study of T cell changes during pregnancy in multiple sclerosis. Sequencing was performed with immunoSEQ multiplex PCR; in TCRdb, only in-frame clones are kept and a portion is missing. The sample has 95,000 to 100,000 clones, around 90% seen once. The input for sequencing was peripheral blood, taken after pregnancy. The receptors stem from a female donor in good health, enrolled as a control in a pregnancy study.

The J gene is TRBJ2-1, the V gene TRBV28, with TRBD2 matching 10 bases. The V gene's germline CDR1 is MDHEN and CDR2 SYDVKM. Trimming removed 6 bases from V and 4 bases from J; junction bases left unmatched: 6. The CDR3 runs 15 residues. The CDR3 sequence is CASRIRLAGYNEQFF. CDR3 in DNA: TGTGCCAGCAGGATAAGACTAGCGGGTTACAATGAGCAGTTCTTC.

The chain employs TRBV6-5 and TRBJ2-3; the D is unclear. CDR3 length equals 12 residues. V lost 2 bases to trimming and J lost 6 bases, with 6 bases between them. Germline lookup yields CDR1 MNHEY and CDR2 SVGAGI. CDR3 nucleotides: TGTGCCAGCAGTTACCCCGGGGATACGCAGTATTTT. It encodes CASSYPGDTQYF.

The CDR3 here is CASSTPPGQGAGEQYF. CDR3 coding DNA: TGTGCCAGTAGTACCCCGCCGGGACAGGGGGCCGGCGAGCAGTACTTC. The chain has TRBV19 and TRBJ2-7; 12 bases match TRBD1. This CDR3 comprises 16 residues. The ends lost 4 bases at V and 6 bases at J; junction bases unmatched: 10. Germline CDR1 reads LNHDA; CDR2 reads SQIVND (reference sequence).

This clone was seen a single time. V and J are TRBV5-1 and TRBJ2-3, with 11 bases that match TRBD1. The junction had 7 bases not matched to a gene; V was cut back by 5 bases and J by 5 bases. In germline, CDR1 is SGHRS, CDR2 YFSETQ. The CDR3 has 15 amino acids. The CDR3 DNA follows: TGCGCCAGCAGTTATGGACAGGGGGCACAAGATACGCAGTATTTT. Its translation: CASSYGQGAQDTQYF.

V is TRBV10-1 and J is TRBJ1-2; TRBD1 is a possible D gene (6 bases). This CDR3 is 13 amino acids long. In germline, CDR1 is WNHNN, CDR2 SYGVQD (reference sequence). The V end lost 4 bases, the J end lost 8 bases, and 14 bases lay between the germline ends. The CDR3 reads CASSAGHDVGYTF. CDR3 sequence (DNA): TGCGCCAGCAGTGCGGGACACGATGTCGGCTACACCTTC.

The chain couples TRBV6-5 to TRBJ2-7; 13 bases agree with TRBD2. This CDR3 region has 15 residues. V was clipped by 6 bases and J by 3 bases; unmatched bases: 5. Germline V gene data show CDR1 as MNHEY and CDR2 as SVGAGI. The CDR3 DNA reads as TGTGCCAGCAGACCTGGACTAGCGGGAGTCTACGAGCAGTACTTC. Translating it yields CASRPGLAGVYEQYF.

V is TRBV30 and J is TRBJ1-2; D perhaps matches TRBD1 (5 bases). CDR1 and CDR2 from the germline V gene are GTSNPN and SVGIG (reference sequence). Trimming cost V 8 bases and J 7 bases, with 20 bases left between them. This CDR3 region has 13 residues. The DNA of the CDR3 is TGTGCCAGCAACCGGGACTTATTGCCTGGCTACACCTTC. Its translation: CASNRDLLPGYTF.

The CDR3 coding sequence is TGTGCCAGCAGGGACCTCTCCGGGACTAGCATTCGTCATGAGCAGTTCTTC. It codes for CASRDLSGTSIRHEQFF. The chain recombines TRBV2 with TRBJ2-1, with 9 bases matching TRBD2. The CDR3 contains 17 residues. Germline CDR1 SNHLY, CDR2 FYNNEI. Trimming cost V 6 bases and J 8 bases; bases outside gene matches: 17. Supplemented by reference TRBV2 and TRBJ2-1, the full variable domain reads EPEVTQTPSHQVTQMGQEVILRCVPISNHLYFYWYRQILGQKVEFLVSFYNNEISEKSEIFDDQFSVERPDGSNFTLKIRSTKLEDSAMYFCASRDLSGTSIRHEQFFGPGTRLTVL.

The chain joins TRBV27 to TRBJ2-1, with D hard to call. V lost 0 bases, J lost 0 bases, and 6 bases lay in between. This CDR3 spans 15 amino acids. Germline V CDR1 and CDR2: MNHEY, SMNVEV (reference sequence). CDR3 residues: CASSLSTSSYNEQFF. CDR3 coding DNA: TGTGCCAGCAGTTTATCAACGAGCTCCTACAATGAGCAGTTCTTC.

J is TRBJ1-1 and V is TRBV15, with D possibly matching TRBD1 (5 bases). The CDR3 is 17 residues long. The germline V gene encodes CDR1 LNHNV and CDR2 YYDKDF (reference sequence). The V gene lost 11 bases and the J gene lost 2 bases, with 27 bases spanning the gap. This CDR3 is CASREGAGDHLNTEAFF. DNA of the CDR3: TGTGCCTCGCGGGAAGGGGCAGGCGACCACCTTAACACTGAAGCTTTCTTT.

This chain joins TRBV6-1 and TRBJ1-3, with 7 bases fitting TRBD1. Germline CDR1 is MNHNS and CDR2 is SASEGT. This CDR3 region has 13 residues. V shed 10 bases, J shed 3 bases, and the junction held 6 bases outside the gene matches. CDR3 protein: CATETGFGNTIYF. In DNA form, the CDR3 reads TGTGCCACCGAGACAGGGTTTGGAAACACCATATATTTT.

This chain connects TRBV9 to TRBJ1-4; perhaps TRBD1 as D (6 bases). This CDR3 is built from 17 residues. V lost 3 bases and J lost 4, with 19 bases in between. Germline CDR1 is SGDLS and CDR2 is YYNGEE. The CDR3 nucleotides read TGTGCCAGCAGCGGGGGATTGATACAGGGCTTTAATGAAAAACTGTTTTTT. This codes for CASSGGLIQGFNEKLFF.

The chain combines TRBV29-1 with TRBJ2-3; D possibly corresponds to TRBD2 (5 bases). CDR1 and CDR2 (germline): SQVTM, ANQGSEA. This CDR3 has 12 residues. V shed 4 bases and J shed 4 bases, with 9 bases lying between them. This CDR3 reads CSVVERADTQYF. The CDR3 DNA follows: TGCAGCGTTGTGGAGAGGGCAGATACGCAGTATTTT.

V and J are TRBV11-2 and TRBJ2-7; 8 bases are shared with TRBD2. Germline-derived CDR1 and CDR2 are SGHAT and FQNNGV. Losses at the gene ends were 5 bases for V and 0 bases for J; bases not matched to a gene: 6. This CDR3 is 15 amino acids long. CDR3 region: CASSRSGASSYEQYF. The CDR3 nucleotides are TGTGCCAGCAGCCGTAGCGGGGCCAGCTCCTACGAGCAGTACTTC.

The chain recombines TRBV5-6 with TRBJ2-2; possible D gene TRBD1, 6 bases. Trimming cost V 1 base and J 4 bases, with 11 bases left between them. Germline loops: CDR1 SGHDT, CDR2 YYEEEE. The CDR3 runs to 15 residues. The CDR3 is CASSLRTGRTGELFF. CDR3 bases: TGTGCCAGCAGCTTGAGAACAGGGCGCACCGGGGAGCTGTTTTTT. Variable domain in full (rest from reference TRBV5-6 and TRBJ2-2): DAGVTQSPTHLIKTRGQQVTLRCSPKSGHDTVSWYQQALGQGPQFIFQYYEEEERQRGNFPDRFSGHQFPNYSSELNVNALLLGDSALYLCASSLRTGRTGELFFGEGSRLTVL.

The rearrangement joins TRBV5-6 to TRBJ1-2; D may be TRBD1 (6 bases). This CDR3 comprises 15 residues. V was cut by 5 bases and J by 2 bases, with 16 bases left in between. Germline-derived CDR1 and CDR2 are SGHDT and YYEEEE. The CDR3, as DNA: TGTGCCAGCAGACGTACAGGGACGAACAACTATGGCTACACCTTC. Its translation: CASRRTGTNNYGYTF.

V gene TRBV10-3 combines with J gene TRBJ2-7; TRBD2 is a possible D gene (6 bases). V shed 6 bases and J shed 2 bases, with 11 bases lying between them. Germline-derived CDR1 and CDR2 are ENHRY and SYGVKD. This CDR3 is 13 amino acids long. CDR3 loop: CAISRDWTYEQYF. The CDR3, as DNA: TGTGCCATCAGCCGGGACTGGACCTACGAGCAGTACTTC.

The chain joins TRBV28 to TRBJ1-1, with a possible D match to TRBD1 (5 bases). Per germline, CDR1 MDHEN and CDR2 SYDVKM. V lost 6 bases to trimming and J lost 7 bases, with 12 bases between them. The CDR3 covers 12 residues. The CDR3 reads CASRVTGSEAFF. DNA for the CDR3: TGTGCCAGCAGAGTAACAGGAAGTGAAGCTTTCTTT. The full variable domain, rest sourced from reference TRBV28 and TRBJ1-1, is DVKVTQSSRYLVKRTGEKVFLECVQDMDHENMFWYRQDPGLGLRLIYFSYDVKMKEKGDIPEGYSVSREKKERFSLILESASTNQTSMYLCASRVTGSEAFFGQGTRLTVV.

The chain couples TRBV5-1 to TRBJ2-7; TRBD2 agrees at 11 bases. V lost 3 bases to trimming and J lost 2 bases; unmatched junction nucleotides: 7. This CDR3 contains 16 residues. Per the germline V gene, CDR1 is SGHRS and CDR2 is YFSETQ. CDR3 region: CASSSTAGLAAYEQYF. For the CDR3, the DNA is TGCGCCAGCAGCTCGACCGCGGGACTAGCGGCCTACGAGCAGTACTTC.

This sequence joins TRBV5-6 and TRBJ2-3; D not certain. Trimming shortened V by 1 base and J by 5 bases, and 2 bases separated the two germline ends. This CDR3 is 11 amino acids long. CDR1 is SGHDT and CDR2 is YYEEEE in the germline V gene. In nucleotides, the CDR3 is TGTGCCAGCAGCTTGCAAGATACGCAGTATTTT. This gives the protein CASSLQDTQYF. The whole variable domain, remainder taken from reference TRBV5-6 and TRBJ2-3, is DAGVTQSPTHLIKTRGQQVTLRCSPKSGHDTVSWYQQALGQGPQFIFQYYEEEERQRGNFPDRFSGHQFPNYSSELNVNALLLGDSALYLCASSLQDTQYFGPGTRLTVL.